Listed here are 14 T cell receptor beta chains from one sample, sequenced in a study of shared clonotypes between healthy human individuals. Repertoires were generated with immunoSEQ multiplex PCR, while TCRdb's copy carries only in-frame clones and drops some. Of 950,000 to 1,200,000 clones in the sample, 60% to 85% were seen once. The specimen sequenced was memory CD4+ T cells from PBMCs. Specified subset: CD45RA-negative fraction. The receptors were sampled from a man aged 18 to 35 in good health. Some clones in this sample may be carry-over from other donors' samples.

The chain employs TRBV7-9 and TRBJ2-1; no definite D call. The germline V gene has CDR1 SEHNR and CDR2 FQNEAQ (reference sequence). Trimming stripped 1 base from V and 3 bases from J, with 4 bases between. The CDR3 is made up of 13 amino acids. CDR3 coding DNA: TGTGCCAGCAGCTTAGACTACTACAATGAGCAGTTCTTC. This encodes CASSLDYYNEQFF.

This rearrangement joins TRBV28 to TRBJ1-4, with 8 bases identical to TRBD1. CDR3 length: 15 residues. The V and J ends lost 8 bases and 4 bases, in that order; junction bases with no gene match: 9. From germline, CDR1 is MDHEN and CDR2 SYDVKM. The CDR3, as DNA: TGTGCCAGCCGAAGCCAGGGGGCTGGTAATGAAAAACTGTTTTTT. It yields the protein CASRSQGAGNEKLFF.

V gene TRBV5-1 combines with J gene TRBJ1-3; D remains unclear. The CDR3 has 14 amino acids. Germline-derived CDR1 and CDR2 are SGHRS and YFSETQ. Trimming took 2 bases from V and 0 from J, leaving 6 bases between them. Written as DNA, the CDR3 is TGCGCCAGCAGCTTTGACGGCTCTGGAAACACCATATATTTT. This encodes CASSFDGSGNTIYF.

The chain combines TRBV19 with TRBJ2-4; D is undetermined. V lost 6 bases, J lost 0 bases, and 6 bases lay in between. The CDR3 totals 13 residues. Germline lookup yields CDR1 LNHDA and CDR2 SQIVND (reference sequence). In DNA form, the CDR3 reads TGTGCCAGTAGAGAGCTAGCCAAAAACATTCAGTACTTC. Residues: CASRELAKNIQYF.

This chain uses TRBV9 with TRBJ2-6, with 9 bases fitting TRBD2. This CDR3 has 14 residues. V gave up 7 bases and J gave up 4 bases; unmatched junction bases: 3. CDR1 is SGDLS and CDR2 is YYNGEE in the germline V gene. The CDR3: CASGTSTGANVLTF. CDR3 nucleotides: TGTGCCAGCGGGACTAGCACGGGGGCCAACGTCCTGACTTTC.

The CDR3 here is CASSEQGPEYQPQHF. The DNA for the CDR3 is TGTGCCAGCAGTGAACAGGGGCCTGAGTATCAGCCCCAGCATTTT. The rearrangement joins TRBV2 to TRBJ1-5, with a weak D call TRBD1 (6 bases). The CDR3 loop spans 15 amino acids. The germline gives CDR1 SNHLY, CDR2 FYNNEI. Trimming removed 2 bases from V and 5 bases from J, with 13 bases in between. Drawing the rest from reference TRBV2 and TRBJ1-5, the complete variable domain is EPEVTQTPSHQVTQMGQEVILRCVPISNHLYFYWYRQILGQKVEFLVSFYNNEISEKSEIFDDQFSVERPDGSNFTLKIRSTKLEDSAMYFCASSEQGPEYQPQHFGDGTRLSIL.

The chain uses TRBV7-2 and TRBJ1-5; tentative D call: TRBD1 (6 bases). The CDR3 runs 14 residues. Germline loops: CDR1 SGHTA, CDR2 FQGNSA. V was pared by 4 bases and J by 6 bases, with 13 bases between. The CDR3 coding sequence is TGTGCCAGCAGCTCCAGCAGGGGAGGTCAGCCCCAGCATTTT. It specifies CASSSSRGGQPQHF.

This clone was counted a single time. V usage is TRBV6-1 and J usage is TRBJ1-1, with TRBD1 matching over 7 bases. This CDR3 is built from 14 residues. Per the germline V gene, CDR1 is MNHNS and CDR2 is SASEGT. The junction had 11 bases not matched to a gene; V was cut back by 8 bases and J by 5 bases. The CDR3 reads CASLYSTGMTEAFF. The CDR3 coding sequence is TGTGCCAGCCTCTATTCGACAGGGATGACTGAAGCTTTCTTT.

DNA of the CDR3: TGTGCCAGCAGTTTAGGAATCATGAACACTGAAGCTTTCTTT. Protein sequence: CASSLGIMNTEAFF. This chain connects TRBV27 to TRBJ1-1; D unclear. Germline V CDR1 and CDR2: MNHEY, SMNVEV (reference sequence). Trimming left V 2 bases short and J 0 bases short, with 7 bases between. The CDR3 is 14 amino acids.

Only a few counts were recorded for this clone. The V call is TRBV28, the J call TRBJ2-1; the match to TRBD2 covers 8 bases. The V gene end was trimmed by 5 bases and the J gene end by 15 bases; junction bases not matched to a gene: 12. CDR1 is MDHEN and CDR2 is SYDVKM in the germline V gene. The CDR3 consists of 13 residues. The CDR3: CASSTNPGLGLFF. The CDR3 nucleotides are TGTGCCAGCAGTACGAACCCGGGACTAGGGTTGTTCTTC.

In its sample, this clone was seen once. The V call is TRBV9, the J call TRBJ2-1; 11 bases are shared with TRBD2. The J segment lost 10 bases and the V segment lost 0 bases, leaving 9 bases of the junction unmatched. This CDR3 is built from 16 residues. The germline V gene has CDR1 SGDLS and CDR2 YYNGEE. CDR3 loop: CASSVEGTSGRGEQFF. The DNA of the CDR3 is TGTGCCAGCAGCGTAGAGGGGACTAGCGGCAGGGGGGAGCAGTTCTTC.

This chain links TRBV13 with TRBJ1-1; 9 nucleotides agree with TRBD1. CDR1 is PRHDT and CDR2 is FYEKMQ in the germline V gene (reference sequence). Trimming cost V 5 bases and J 1 base; bases outside gene matches: 8. The CDR3 covers 16 residues. CDR3 nucleotides: TGTGCCAGCAGCCGTCCCGGGACAGGGAAGAACACTGAAGCTTTCTTT. Protein: CASSRPGTGKNTEAFF.

This clone was seen only a few times. The rearrangement joins TRBV2 to TRBJ1-1; D ambiguous. This CDR3 is built from 14 residues. The ends were cut back, 1 base at V and 0 bases at J, with 6 bases in the middle. CDR1 and CDR2 from the germline V gene are SNHLY and FYNNEI. CDR3 DNA sequence: TGTGCCAGCAGTGAAGAGACCATGAACACTGAAGCTTTCTTT. This codes for CASSEETMNTEAFF.

The rearrangement joins TRBV5-1 to TRBJ2-7; 8 bases align to TRBD1. The CDR3 contains 12 residues. V lost 3 bases to trimming and J lost 5 bases; unmatched junction nucleotides: 1. Per the germline V gene, CDR1 is SGHRS and CDR2 is YFSETQ. The CDR3 region has the DNA TGCGCCAGCAGCTGGACAGGGCACGAGCAGTACTTC. It codes for CASSWTGHEQYF.